A single sample is the source of the 29 T cell receptor beta chains below, sequenced in a study of a mutant IDH1 vaccine in newly diagnosed glioma. Using immunoSEQ multiplex PCR, the repertoire was profiled, and TCRdb retains in-frame clones only, with some absent. The sample includes 65,000 to 70,000 clones, 80% to 90% of them seen just once. Time point meaning: baseline, week 1 (first vaccination visit). Treatment described: pre-vaccination baseline after standard-of-care therapy. Source: PBMCs, taken from a glioma patient treated with radiotherapy, temozolomide or both. The receptor source for this set is a young man with glioma.

CDR3 residues: CASSRDRGYQPQHF. CDR3 sequence (DNA): TGTGCCAGCTCCAGGGACAGGGGGTATCAGCCCCAGCATTTT. The V and J genes are TRBV27 and TRBJ1-5; 11 bases line up with TRBD1. The CDR3 contains 14 residues. Germline values: CDR1 MNHEY, CDR2 SMNVEV (reference sequence). V shed 8 bases and J 5 bases; nucleotides not matched to a gene: 5.

The chain combines TRBV15 with TRBJ2-1, with D maybe TRBD2 (6 bases). V lost 1 base and J 10 bases, leaving 11 bases between the germline ends. Per the germline V gene, CDR1 is LNHNV and CDR2 is YYDKDF (reference sequence). CDR3 length: 13 amino acids. CDR3 region: CATSRAGSGEQFF. CDR3 DNA sequence: TGTGCCACCAGCAGAGCAGGGAGCGGGGAGCAGTTCTTC.

The chain carries TRBV28 and TRBJ2-2; D is undetermined. This CDR3 is 17 amino acids long. Germline CDR1 reads MDHEN; CDR2 reads SYDVKM. V was trimmed by 2 bases and J by 0 bases, leaving 13 bases between them. CDR3 residues: CASSLEPHSPNTGELFF. As DNA, the CDR3 is TGTGCCAGCAGTTTAGAGCCTCACTCCCCGAACACCGGGGAGCTGTTTTTT.

This rearrangement joins TRBV14 to TRBJ2-5; perhaps TRBD1 as D (6 bases). CDR3 length: 14 amino acids. Germline CDR1 SGHDN, CDR2 FVKESK. Trimming took off 1 base at V and 7 bases at J, with 13 bases between the two ends. CDR3 coding DNA: TGTGCCAGCAGCCAAGGGGGGCGCGGTGGGACCCAGTACTTC. Residues: CASSQGGRGGTQYF.

The chain joins TRBV19 to TRBJ2-3; 7 bases map to TRBD1. J was trimmed by 0 bases and V by 4 bases; bases with no gene match: 7. The CDR3 length is 16 residues. Germline values: CDR1 LNHDA, CDR2 SQIVND (reference sequence). CDR3 in amino acids: CASSKGAGASTDTQYF. Written as DNA, the CDR3 is TGTGCCAGTAGTAAGGGGGCAGGGGCTAGCACAGATACGCAGTATTTT.

The chain joins TRBV7-6 to TRBJ1-1; D gene ambiguous. Germline V gene data show CDR1 as SGHVS and CDR2 as FNYEAQ. V lost 4 bases and J 1 base, leaving 10 bases between the germline ends. The CDR3 extends over 14 amino acids. The CDR3 reads CASSSAGSNTEAFF. Written as DNA, the CDR3 is TGTGCCAGCAGCTCCGCCGGTTCGAACACTGAAGCTTTCTTT.

The V gene is TRBV5-5, the J gene TRBJ1-1; D gene uncertain. The CDR3 sequence is 16 residues long. With 4 bases removed from V and 3 bases from J, the gap between germline ends came to 19 bases. CDR1 is SGHKS, CDR2 YYEKEE, per germline (reference sequence). The CDR3 loop is CASSPYSRVGDTEAFF. CDR3 bases: TGTGCCAGCAGCCCGTACAGTAGAGTCGGGGACACTGAAGCTTTCTTT.

The chain uses TRBV19 and TRBJ1-3, with D uncertain. From germline, CDR1 is LNHDA and CDR2 SQIVND (reference sequence). The CDR3 contains 15 residues. Trimming took off 4 bases at V and 0 bases at J, with 10 bases between the two ends. CDR3 DNA: TGTGCCAGTAGTAGGAACCCAAGCTCTGGAAACACCATATATTTT. Protein product: CASSRNPSSGNTIYF.

The V gene is TRBV2, the J gene TRBJ1-1; perhaps TRBD1 as D (5 bases). CDR3 length equals 16 residues. The V gene's germline CDR1 is SNHLY and CDR2 FYNNEI. Trimming took 1 base from V and 2 from J, leaving 14 bases between them. CDR3 nucleotide sequence: TGTGCCAGCAGTGAAGGGGCAGGGTGGAGAAACACTGAAGCTTTCTTT. Its translation: CASSEGAGWRNTEAFF.

The chain recombines TRBV19 with TRBJ2-4; D is unclear. The CDR3 runs to 18 residues. Trimming pared 5 bases from V and 0 bases from J, leaving 20 bases between. The germline CDR1 and CDR2 sequences are LNHDA and SQIVND (reference sequence). CDR3 residues: CASSPRADEILAKNIQYF. CDR3 DNA sequence: TGTGCCAGTAGTCCACGGGCCGATGAGATACTAGCCAAAAACATTCAGTACTTC.

Here the CDR3 DNA reads TGTGCCAGCAGTTTATGGGGGAACGGCTACACCTTC. Its protein is CASSLWGNGYTF. The chain has TRBV28 and TRBJ1-2; D is uncertain. The ends were cut back, 0 bases at V and 8 bases at J, with 7 bases in the middle. The CDR3 runs to 12 residues. Looked up from germline, CDR1 is MDHEN and CDR2 is SYDVKM.

This clone was picked up one time. The V gene is TRBV5-8, the J gene TRBJ1-2; D perhaps matches TRBD1 (5 bases). Per germline, CDR1 SGHTS and CDR2 YDEGEE. With 0 bases removed from V and 2 bases from J, the gap between germline ends came to 11 bases. The CDR3 has 15 amino acids. Written as DNA, the CDR3 is TGTGCCAGCAGCTTGGCCGGTGGGGGAAACTATGGCTACACCTTC. This encodes CASSLAGGGNYGYTF.

The V gene is TRBV6-5, the J gene TRBJ1-4; D uncertain. Trimming left V 0 bases short and J 5 bases short, with 7 bases between. The CDR3 loop spans 14 amino acids. CDR1 and CDR2 from the germline V gene are MNHEY and SVGAGI. CDR3 nucleotides: TGTGCCAGCAGTTACTCCCCCCAGAATGAAAAACTGTTTTTT. It translates to CASSYSPQNEKLFF.

V is TRBV6-6 and J is TRBJ1-1; 7 bases map to TRBD1. Germline V gives CDR1 MNHNY, CDR2 SVGAGI (reference sequence). The junction had 7 bases not matched to a gene; V was cut back by 6 bases and J by 3 bases. The CDR3 contains 14 residues. CDR3 sequence (DNA): TGTGCCAGCAGGAACCCGGGACAGTACACTGAAGCTTTCTTT. Translating it yields CASRNPGQYTEAFF.

The chain is built from TRBV19 and TRBJ2-1, with a weak D call TRBD1 (6 bases). The CDR3 has 12 residues. Germline CDR1 reads LNHDA; CDR2 reads SQIVND (reference sequence). V was clipped by 11 bases and J by 4 bases, with 12 bases between them. CDR3 DNA: TGTGCCTCGCAGGACAGATACAATGAGCAGTTCTTC. Protein product: CASQDRYNEQFF.

The J gene is TRBJ1-4, the V gene TRBV6-5; D uncertain. Germline V gene data show CDR1 as MNHEY and CDR2 as SVGAGI. With 1 base removed from V and 5 bases from J, the gap between germline ends came to 8 bases. The CDR3 runs 14 residues. In DNA form, the CDR3 reads TGTGCCAGCAGTTACTTGGCAGAGAATGAAAAACTGTTTTTT. This encodes CASSYLAENEKLFF.

The CDR3 coding sequence is TGTGCCAGATCAAATCAGCCCCAGCATTTT. The encoded protein is CARSNQPQHF. The J gene is TRBJ1-5, the V gene TRBV6-4; no firm D call. Trimming shortened V by 9 bases and J by 4 bases, and 4 bases separated the two germline ends. The CDR3 is 10 residues long. Germline CDR1 and CDR2: MRHNA and SNTAGT.

This clone was seen a handful of times. The V gene is TRBV6-1, the J gene TRBJ1-5; D call uncertain. Per the germline V gene, CDR1 is MNHNS and CDR2 is SASEGT. There are 11 residues in the CDR3. V shed 8 bases and J shed 3 bases, with 5 bases lying between them. The CDR3 reads CASALNQPQHF. The CDR3 nucleotides read TGTGCCAGCGCCCTCAATCAGCCCCAGCATTTT.

J is TRBJ1-1 and V is TRBV7-2; 12 bases fit TRBD1. CDR1 is SGHTA and CDR2 is FQGNSA in the germline V gene. This CDR3 contains 14 residues. V shed 1 base, J shed 11 bases, and the junction held 5 bases outside the gene matches. The CDR3 sequence: CASSLGGTGGSAFF. The DNA for the CDR3 is TGTGCCAGCAGCTTAGGGGGGACAGGGGGCTCGGCTTTCTTT. Based on the CDR3 plus reference TRBV7-2 and TRBJ1-1, the full variable domain is GAGVSQSPSNKVTEKGKDVELRCDPISGHTALYWYRQSLGQGLEFLIYFQGNSAPDKSGLPSDRFSAERTGGSVSTLTIQRTQQEDSAVYLCASSLGGTGGSAFFGQGTRLTVV.

This chain uses TRBV5-5 with TRBJ2-7; D is unresolved. The V gene lost 4 bases and the J gene lost 0 bases, with 2 bases spanning the gap. The CDR3 contains 11 residues. Germline V gene data show CDR1 as SGHKS and CDR2 as YYEKEE (reference sequence). The CDR3 spells CASSHSYEQYF. CDR3 nucleotide sequence: TGTGCCAGCAGCCACTCCTACGAGCAGTACTTC.

This clone came up once. This chain links TRBV5-1 with TRBJ1-2; no clear D gene. The CDR3 contains 13 residues. From germline, CDR1 is SGHRS and CDR2 YFSETQ. V was shortened by 0 bases and J by 3 bases, with 6 bases between the two germline ends. This CDR3 is CASSLAPDYGYTF. CDR3 nucleotides: TGCGCCAGCAGCTTGGCCCCAGACTATGGCTACACCTTC.

The V gene is TRBV9, the J gene TRBJ2-1, with a weak D call TRBD1 (7 bases). Germline CDR1 is SGDLS and CDR2 is YYNGEE. The CDR3 is 17 amino acids. Trimming removed 0 bases at V and 4 bases at J, with 17 bases between. CDR3 sequence reads: CASSVARRQGGYNEQFF. The CDR3 DNA is TGTGCCAGCAGCGTAGCTCGGCGGCAGGGGGGATACAATGAGCAGTTCTTC.

This rearrangement joins TRBV16 to TRBJ2-7, with 8 bases identical to TRBD1. The CDR3 contains 14 residues. Per the germline V gene, CDR1 is KGHSY and CDR2 is FQNENV. V was clipped by 5 bases and J by 2 bases; unmatched bases: 5. The CDR3 DNA reads TGTGCCAGCAGCTACCGGGACAGGACCTACGAGCAGTACTTC. Translated, it gives CASSYRDRTYEQYF.

This chain links TRBV5-1 with TRBJ1-2, with a possible D match to TRBD1 (5 bases). Trimming shortened V by 3 bases and J by 4 bases, and 10 bases separated the two germline ends. Germline CDR1 SGHRS, CDR2 YFSETQ. The CDR3 consists of 13 residues. DNA for the CDR3: TGCGCCAGCAGCTCCCTTGACAGCTATGGCTACACCTTC. It is translated as CASSSLDSYGYTF.

This chain uses TRBV6-5 with TRBJ1-2, with 9 bases matching TRBD1. The germline V gene encodes CDR1 MNHEY and CDR2 SVGAGI. The CDR3 contains 13 residues. Trimming cost V 4 bases and J 6 bases; bases outside gene matches: 3. CDR3 protein: CASSFGTGNGYTF. DNA of the CDR3: TGTGCCAGCAGTTTCGGGACAGGGAATGGCTACACCTTC.

V and J are TRBV14 and TRBJ2-2; D gene unclear. In germline, CDR1 is SGHDN, CDR2 FVKESK. The CDR3 runs to 13 residues. V was shortened by 4 bases and J by 8 bases, with 11 bases between the two germline ends. The CDR3 DNA is TGTGCCAGCAGCCCTTGGACCTTAGGGGAGCTGTTTTTT. Protein sequence: CASSPWTLGELFF.

The chain couples TRBV11-2 to TRBJ1-6; D gene unclear. The CDR3 is 17 residues long. The V gene lost 1 base and the J gene lost 0 bases, with 10 bases spanning the gap. Germline V gives CDR1 SGHAT, CDR2 FQNNGV. The CDR3 is CASSLVRARSYNSPLHF. The CDR3, as DNA: TGTGCCAGCAGCTTAGTTCGGGCCCGCTCCTATAATTCACCCCTCCACTTT.

The genes are TRBV7-9 and TRBJ1-3, with a tentative D call TRBD1 (5 bases). With 1 base removed from V and 0 bases from J, the gap between germline ends came to 16 bases. Germline V CDR1 and CDR2: SEHNR, FQNEAQ (reference sequence). The CDR3 loop spans 18 amino acids. CDR3 nucleotides: TGTGCCAGCAGCTTAGGGGTCTTGACAGCACCCTCTGGAAACACCATATATTTT. Protein: CASSLGVLTAPSGNTIYF.

This sequence joins TRBV13 and TRBJ1-4, with D perhaps matching TRBD1 (5 bases). V was cut by 7 bases and J by 3 bases, with 9 bases left in between. CDR1 is PRHDT and CDR2 is FYEKMQ in the germline V gene (reference sequence). The CDR3 has 13 amino acids. The CDR3 sequence is CASTRGSNEKLFF. CDR3 coding DNA: TGTGCCAGCACCCGGGGGTCTAATGAAAAACTGTTTTTT.